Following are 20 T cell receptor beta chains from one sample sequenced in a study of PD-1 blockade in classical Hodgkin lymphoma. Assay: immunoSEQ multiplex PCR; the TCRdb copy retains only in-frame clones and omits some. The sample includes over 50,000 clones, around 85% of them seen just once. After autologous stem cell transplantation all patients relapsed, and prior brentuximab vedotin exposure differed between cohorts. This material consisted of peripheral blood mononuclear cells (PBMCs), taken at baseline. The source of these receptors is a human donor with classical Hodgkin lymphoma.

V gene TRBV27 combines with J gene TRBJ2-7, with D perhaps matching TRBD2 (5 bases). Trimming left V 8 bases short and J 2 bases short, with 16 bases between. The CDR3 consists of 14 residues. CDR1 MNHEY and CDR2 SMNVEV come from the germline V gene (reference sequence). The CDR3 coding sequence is TGTGCCAGCCGGACTGATCGGAAAACCTACGAGCAGTACTTC. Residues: CASRTDRKTYEQYF.

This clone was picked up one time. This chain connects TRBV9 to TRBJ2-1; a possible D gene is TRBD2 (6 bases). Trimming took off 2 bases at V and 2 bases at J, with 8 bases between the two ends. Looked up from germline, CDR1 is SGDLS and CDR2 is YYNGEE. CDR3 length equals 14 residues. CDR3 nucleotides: TGTGCCAGCAGCGTGCGGGGAGCCTACAATGAGCAGTTCTTC. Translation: CASSVRGAYNEQFF.

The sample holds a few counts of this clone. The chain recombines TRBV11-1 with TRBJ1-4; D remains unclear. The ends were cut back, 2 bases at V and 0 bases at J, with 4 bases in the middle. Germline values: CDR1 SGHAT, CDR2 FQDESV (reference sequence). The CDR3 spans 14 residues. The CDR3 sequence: CASSLRSTNEKLFF. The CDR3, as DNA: TGTGCCAGCAGCTTAAGGTCAACTAATGAAAAACTGTTTTTT.

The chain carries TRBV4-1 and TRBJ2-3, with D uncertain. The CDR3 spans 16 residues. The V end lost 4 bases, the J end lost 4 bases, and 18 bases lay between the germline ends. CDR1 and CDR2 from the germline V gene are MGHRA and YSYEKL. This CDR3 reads CASSPFASSIADTQYF. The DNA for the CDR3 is TGCGCCAGCAGCCCCTTCGCGAGCTCCATCGCAGATACGCAGTATTTT.

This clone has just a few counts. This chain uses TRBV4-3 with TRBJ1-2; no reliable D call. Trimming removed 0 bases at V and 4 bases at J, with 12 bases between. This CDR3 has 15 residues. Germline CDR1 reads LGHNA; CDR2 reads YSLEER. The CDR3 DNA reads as TGCGCCAGCAGCCAAGATGTGTGGGTCGGCTATGGCTACACCTTC. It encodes CASSQDVWVGYGYTF.

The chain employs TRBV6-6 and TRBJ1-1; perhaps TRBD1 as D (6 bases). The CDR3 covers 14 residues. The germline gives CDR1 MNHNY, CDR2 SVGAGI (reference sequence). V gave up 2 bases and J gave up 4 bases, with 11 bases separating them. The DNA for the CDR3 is TGTGCCAGCAGTTACAACAGGGCAAGCACTGAAGCTTTCTTT. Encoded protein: CASSYNRASTEAFF.

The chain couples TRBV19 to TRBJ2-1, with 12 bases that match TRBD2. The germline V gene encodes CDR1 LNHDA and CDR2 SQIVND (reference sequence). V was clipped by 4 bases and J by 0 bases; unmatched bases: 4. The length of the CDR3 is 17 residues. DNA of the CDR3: TGTGCCAGTAGTACTACTAGCGGGAGGAGCTCCTACAATGAGCAGTTCTTC. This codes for CASSTTSGRSSYNEQFF. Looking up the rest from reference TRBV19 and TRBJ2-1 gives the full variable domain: DGGITQSPKYLFRKEGQNVTLSCEQNLNHDAMYWYRQDPGQGLRLIYYSQIVNDFQKGDIAEGYSVSREKKESFPLTVTSAQKNPTAFYLCASSTTSGRSSYNEQFFGPGTRLTVL.

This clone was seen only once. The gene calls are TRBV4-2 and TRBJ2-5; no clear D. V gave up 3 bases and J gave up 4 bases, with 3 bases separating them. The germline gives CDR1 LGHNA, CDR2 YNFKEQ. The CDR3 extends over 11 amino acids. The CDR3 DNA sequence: TGTGCCAGCAGCCAGGCAGAGACCCAGTACTTC. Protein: CASSQAETQYF.

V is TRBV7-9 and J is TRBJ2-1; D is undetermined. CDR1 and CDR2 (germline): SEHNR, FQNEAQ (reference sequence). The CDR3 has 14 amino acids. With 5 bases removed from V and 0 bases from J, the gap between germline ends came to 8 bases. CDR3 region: CASSLVSSYNEQFF. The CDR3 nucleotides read TGTGCCAGCAGCCTTGTTAGCTCCTACAATGAGCAGTTCTTC. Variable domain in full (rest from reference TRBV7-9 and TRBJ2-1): DTGVSQNPRHKITKRGQNVTFRCDPISEHNRLYWYRQTLGQGPEFLTYFQNEAQLEKSRLLSDRFSAERPKGSFSTLEIQRTEQGDSAMYLCASSLVSSYNEQFFGPGTRLTVL.

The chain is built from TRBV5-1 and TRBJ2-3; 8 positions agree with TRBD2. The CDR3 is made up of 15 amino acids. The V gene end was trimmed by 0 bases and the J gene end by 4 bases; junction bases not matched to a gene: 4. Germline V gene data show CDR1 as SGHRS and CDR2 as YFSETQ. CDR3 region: CASSLDREGPDTQYF. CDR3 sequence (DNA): TGCGCCAGCAGCTTGGACCGGGAGGGCCCAGATACGCAGTATTTT.

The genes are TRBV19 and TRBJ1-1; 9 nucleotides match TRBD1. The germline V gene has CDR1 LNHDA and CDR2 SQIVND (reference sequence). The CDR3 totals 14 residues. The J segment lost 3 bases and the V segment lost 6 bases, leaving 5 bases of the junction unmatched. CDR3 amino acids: CASSHGTGYTEAFF. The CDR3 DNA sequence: TGTGCCAGTAGCCATGGGACAGGGTACACTGAAGCTTTCTTT.

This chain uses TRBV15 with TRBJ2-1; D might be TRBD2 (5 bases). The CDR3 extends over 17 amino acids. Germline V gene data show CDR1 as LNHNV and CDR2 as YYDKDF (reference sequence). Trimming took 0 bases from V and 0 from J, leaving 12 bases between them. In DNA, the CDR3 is TGTGCCACCAGCAGAGATCTAGCCGCCAGCTCCTACAATGAGCAGTTCTTC. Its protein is CATSRDLAASSYNEQFF.

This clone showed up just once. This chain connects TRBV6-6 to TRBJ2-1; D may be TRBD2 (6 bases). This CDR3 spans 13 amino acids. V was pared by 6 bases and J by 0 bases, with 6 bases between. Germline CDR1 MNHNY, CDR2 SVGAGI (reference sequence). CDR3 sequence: CASRGGSYNEQFF. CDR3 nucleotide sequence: TGTGCCAGCAGGGGGGGCTCCTACAATGAGCAGTTCTTC.

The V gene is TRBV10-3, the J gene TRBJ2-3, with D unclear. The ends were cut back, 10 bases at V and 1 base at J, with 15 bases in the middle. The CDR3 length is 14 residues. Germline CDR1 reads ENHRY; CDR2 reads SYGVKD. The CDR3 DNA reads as TGTGCCACCGCTCCGGAGTGGGGCACAGATACGCAGTATTTT. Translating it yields CATAPEWGTDTQYF.

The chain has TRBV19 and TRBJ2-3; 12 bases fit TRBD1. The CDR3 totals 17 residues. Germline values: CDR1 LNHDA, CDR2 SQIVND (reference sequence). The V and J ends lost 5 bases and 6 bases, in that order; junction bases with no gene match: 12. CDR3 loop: CASSPWRDRGRGDTQYF. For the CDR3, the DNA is TGTGCCAGTAGTCCCTGGAGGGACAGGGGGCGCGGTGATACGCAGTATTTT.

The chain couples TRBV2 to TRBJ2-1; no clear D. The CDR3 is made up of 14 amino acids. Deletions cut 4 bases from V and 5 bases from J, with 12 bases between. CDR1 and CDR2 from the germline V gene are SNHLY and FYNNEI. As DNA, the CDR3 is TGTGCCAGCAGTGCCGAAGGCTGGAACAATGAGCAGTTCTTC. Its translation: CASSAEGWNNEQFF. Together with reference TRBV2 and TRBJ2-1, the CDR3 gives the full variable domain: EPEVTQTPSHQVTQMGQEVILRCVPISNHLYFYWYRQILGQKVEFLVSFYNNEISEKSEIFDDQFSVERPDGSNFTLKIRSTKLEDSAMYFCASSAEGWNNEQFFGPGTRLTVL.

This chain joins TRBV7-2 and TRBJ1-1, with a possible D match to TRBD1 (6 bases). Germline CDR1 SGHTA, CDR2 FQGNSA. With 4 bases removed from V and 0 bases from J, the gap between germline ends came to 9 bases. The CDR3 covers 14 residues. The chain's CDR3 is CASSYRVMNTEAFF. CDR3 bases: TGTGCCAGCAGCTACAGGGTGATGAACACTGAAGCTTTCTTT.

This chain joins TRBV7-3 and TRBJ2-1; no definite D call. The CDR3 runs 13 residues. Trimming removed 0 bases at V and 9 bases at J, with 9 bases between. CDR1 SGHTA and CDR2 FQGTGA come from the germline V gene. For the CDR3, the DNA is TGTGCCAGCAGCTTAACGTCCGAGGCTGAGCAGTTCTTC. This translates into CASSLTSEAEQFF.

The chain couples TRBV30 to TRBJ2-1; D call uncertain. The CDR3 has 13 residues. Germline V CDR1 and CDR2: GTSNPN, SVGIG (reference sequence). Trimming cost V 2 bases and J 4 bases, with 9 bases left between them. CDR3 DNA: TGTGCCTGGAGTTCCGACGGATACAATGAGCAGTTCTTC. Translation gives CAWSSDGYNEQFF.

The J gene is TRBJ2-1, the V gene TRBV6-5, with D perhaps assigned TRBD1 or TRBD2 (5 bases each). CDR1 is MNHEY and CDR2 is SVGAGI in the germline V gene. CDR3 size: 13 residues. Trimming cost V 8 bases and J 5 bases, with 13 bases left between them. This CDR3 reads CASGILGDNEQFF. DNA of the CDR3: TGTGCCAGCGGAATCTTGGGGGACAATGAGCAGTTCTTC.